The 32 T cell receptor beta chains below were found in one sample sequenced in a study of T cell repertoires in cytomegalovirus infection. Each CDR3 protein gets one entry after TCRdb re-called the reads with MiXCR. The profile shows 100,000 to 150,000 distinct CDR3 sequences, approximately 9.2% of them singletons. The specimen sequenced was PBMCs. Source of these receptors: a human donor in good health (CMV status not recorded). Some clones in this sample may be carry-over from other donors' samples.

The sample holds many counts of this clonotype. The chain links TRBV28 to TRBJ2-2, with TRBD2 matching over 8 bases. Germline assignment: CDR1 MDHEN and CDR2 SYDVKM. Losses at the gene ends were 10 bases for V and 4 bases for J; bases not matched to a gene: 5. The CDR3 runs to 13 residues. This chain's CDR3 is CATGGGITGELFF. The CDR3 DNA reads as TGTGCCACCGGGGGGGGCATCACCGGGGAGCTGTTTTTT.

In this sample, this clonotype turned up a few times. CDR3 residues: CSASQGRDQPQHF. The DNA of the CDR3 is TGCAGTGCTAGTCAGGGTAGAGATCAGCCCCAGCATTTT. This chain joins TRBV20-1 and TRBJ1-5, with D possibly being TRBD1 (5 bases). V gave up 3 bases and J gave up 5 bases, with 11 bases separating them. CDR1 and CDR2 from the germline V gene are DFQATT and SNEGSKA (reference sequence). The CDR3 runs to 13 residues.

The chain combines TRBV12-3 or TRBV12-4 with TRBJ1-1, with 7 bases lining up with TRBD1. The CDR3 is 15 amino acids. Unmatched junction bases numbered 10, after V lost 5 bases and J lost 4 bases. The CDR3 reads CASSAQPQGLTEAFF. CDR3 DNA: TGTGCCAGCAGTGCCCAACCACAGGGGCTCACTGAAGCTTTCTTT.

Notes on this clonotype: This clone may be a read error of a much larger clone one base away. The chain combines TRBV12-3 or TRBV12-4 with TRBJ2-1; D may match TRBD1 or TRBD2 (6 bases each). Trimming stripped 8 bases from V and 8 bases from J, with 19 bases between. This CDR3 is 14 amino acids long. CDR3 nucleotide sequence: TGTGCCAGCGATTTAGGGGGGTCGGTACATGAGCAGTTCTTC. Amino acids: CASDLGGSVHEQFF.

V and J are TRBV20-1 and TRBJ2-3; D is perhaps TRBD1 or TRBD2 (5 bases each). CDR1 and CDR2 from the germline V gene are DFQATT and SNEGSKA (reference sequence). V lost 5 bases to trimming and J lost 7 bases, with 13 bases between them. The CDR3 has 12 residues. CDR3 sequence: CSAGDLVNTQYF. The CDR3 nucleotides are TGCAGTGCTGGGGACCTCGTGAATACGCAGTATTTT.

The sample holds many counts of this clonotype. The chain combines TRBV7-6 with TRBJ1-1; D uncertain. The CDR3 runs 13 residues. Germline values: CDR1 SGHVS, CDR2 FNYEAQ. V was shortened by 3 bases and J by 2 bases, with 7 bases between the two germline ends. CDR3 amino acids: CASSLGYNTEAFF. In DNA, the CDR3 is TGTGCCAGCAGCTTGGGATATAACACTGAAGCTTTCTTT.

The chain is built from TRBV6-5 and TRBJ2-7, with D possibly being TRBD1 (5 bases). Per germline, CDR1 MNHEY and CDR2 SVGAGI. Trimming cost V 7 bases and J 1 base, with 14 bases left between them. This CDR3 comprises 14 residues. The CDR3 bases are TGTGCCAGCACCCTCTCCAGGGTTTCCTACGAGCAGTACTTC. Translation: CASTLSRVSYEQYF.

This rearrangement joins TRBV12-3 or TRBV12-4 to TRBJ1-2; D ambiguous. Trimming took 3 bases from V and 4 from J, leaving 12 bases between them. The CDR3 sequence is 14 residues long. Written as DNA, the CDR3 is TGTGCCAGCAGTTTCCTTAACTCCCCCTATGGCTACACCTTC. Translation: CASSFLNSPYGYTF.

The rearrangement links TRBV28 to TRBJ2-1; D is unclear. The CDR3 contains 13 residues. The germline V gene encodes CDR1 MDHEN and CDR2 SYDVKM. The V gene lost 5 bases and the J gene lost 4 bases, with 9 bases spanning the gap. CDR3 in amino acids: CASSTANYNEQFF. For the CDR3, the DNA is TGTGCCAGCAGTACAGCGAATTACAATGAGCAGTTCTTC.

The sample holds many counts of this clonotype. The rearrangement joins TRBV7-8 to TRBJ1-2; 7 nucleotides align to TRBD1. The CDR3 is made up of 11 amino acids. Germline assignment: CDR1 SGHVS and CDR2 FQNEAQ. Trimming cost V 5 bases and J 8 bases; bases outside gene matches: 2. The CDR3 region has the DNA TGTGCCAGCAGCATAGGGGGCGGCTACACCTTC. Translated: CASSIGGGYTF.

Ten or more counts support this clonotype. CDR3 nucleotide sequence: TGCGCCAGCAGCGGGGGGACAGGGGGCATGAACACTGAAGCTTTCTTT. Translating it yields CASSGGTGGMNTEAFF. This sequence joins TRBV5-1 and TRBJ1-1, with 12 positions matching TRBD1. The CDR3 covers 16 residues. Germline V gene sequence: CDR1 SGHRS, CDR2 YFSETQ. V was clipped by 4 bases and J by 0 bases; unmatched bases: 4.

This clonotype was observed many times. CDR3 in DNA: TGTGCCAGCAGCCTTACGTCCTGGGCGGGTGATCCAGATACGCAGTATTTT. As protein: CASSLTSWAGDPDTQYF. V gene TRBV7-8 combines with J gene TRBJ2-3; a possible D gene is TRBD2 (5 bases). This CDR3 contains 17 residues. Germline-derived CDR1 and CDR2 are SGHVS and FQNEAQ. With 5 bases removed from V and 4 bases from J, the gap between germline ends came to 22 bases.

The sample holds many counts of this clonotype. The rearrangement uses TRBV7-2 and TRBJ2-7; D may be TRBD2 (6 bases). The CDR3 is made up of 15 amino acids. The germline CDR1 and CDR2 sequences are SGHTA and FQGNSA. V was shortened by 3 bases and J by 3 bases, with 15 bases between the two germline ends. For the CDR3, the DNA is TGTGCCAGCAGCTTCTTCGGAAGGGAGGACTACGAGCAGTACTTC. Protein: CASSFFGREDYEQYF.

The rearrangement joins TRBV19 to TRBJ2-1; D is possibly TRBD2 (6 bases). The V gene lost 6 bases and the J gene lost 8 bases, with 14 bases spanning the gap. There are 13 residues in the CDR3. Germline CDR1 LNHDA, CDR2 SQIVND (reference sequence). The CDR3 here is CASRMEGWDEQFF. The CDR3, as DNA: TGTGCCAGTAGAATGGAGGGCTGGGATGAGCAGTTCTTC.

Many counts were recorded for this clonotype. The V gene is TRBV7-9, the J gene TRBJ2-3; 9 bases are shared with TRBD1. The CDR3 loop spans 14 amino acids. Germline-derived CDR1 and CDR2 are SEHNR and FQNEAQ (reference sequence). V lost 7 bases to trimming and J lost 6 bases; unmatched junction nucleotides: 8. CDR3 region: CASTPQGAVDTQYF. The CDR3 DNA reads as TGTGCCAGCACCCCACAGGGGGCGGTGGATACGCAGTATTTT.

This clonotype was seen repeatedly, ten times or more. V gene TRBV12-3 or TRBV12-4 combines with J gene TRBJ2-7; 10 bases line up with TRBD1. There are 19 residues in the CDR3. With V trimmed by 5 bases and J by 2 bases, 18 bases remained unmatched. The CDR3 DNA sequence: TGTGCCAGCAGTCACAACCGGGACAGGGGCGCCATTCGCACCTACGAGCAGTACTTC. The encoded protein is CASSHNRDRGAIRTYEQYF.

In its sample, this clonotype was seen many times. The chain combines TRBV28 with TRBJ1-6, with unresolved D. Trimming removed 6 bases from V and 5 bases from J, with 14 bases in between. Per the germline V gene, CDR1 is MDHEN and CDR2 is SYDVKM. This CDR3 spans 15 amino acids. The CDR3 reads CASSQIDRDNSPLHF. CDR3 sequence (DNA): TGTGCCAGCAGCCAAATCGACCGAGATAATTCACCCCTCCACTTT.

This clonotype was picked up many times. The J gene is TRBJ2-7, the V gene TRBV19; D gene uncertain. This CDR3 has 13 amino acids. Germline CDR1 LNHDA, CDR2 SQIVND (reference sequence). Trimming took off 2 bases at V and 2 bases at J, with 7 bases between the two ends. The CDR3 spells CASSIIGTYEQYF. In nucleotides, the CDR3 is TGTGCCAGTAGTATAATTGGGACCTACGAGCAGTACTTC. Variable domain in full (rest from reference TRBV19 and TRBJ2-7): DGGITQSPKYLFRKEGQNVTLSCEQNLNHDAMYWYRQDPGQGLRLIYYSQIVNDFQKGDIAEGYSVSREKKESFPLTVTSAQKNPTAFYLCASSIIGTYEQYFGPGTRLTVT.

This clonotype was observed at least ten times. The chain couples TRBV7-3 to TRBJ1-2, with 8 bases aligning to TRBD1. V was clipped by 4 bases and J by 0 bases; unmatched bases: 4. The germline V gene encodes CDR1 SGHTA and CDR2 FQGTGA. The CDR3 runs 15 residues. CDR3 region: CASSSQGGANYGYTF. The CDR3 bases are TGTGCCAGCAGCTCACAGGGGGGGGCTAACTATGGCTACACCTTC.

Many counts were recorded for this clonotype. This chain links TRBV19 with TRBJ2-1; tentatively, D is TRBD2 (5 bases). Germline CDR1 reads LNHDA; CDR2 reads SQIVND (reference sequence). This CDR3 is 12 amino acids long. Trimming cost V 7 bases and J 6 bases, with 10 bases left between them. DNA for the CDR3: TGTGCCAGTATGAGGGTTGGCAATGAGCAGTTCTTC. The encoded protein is CASMRVGNEQFF.

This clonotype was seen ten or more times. CDR3 amino acids: CASSSLRGTGELFF. CDR3 in DNA: TGTGCCAGTAGTTCTCTCCGGGGGACCGGGGAGCTGTTTTTT. The chain employs TRBV19 and TRBJ2-2; D might be TRBD2 (6 bases). The CDR3 length is 14 residues. Germline lookup yields CDR1 LNHDA and CDR2 SQIVND (reference sequence). Trimming pared 5 bases from V and 5 bases from J, leaving 12 bases between.

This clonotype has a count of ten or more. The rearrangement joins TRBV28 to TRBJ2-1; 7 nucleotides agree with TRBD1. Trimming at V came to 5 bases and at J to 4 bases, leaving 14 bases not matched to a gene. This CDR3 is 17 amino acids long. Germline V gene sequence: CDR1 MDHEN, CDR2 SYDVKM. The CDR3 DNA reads TGTGCCAGCAGTCCAGGGGGAGCCTTATCGATTTACAATGAGCAGTTCTTC. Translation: CASSPGGALSIYNEQFF.

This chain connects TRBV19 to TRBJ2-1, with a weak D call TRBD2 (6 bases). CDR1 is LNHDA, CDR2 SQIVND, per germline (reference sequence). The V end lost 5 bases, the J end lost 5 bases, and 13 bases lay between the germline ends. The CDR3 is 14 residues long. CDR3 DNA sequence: TGTGCCAGTAGTGTCAGCGGGCGTGACAATGAGCAGTTCTTC. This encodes CASSVSGRDNEQFF.

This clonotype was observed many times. CDR3 sequence: CASSSTGGLSNQPQHF. CDR3 bases: TGTGCCAGCAGTTCCACAGGGGGCCTGAGCAATCAGCCCCAGCATTTT. The chain couples TRBV28 to TRBJ1-5; TRBD1 agrees at 9 bases. The CDR3 loop spans 16 amino acids. V shed 4 bases, J shed 1 base, and the junction held 5 bases outside the gene matches. Germline V gene lookup returns CDR1 MDHEN and CDR2 SYDVKM.

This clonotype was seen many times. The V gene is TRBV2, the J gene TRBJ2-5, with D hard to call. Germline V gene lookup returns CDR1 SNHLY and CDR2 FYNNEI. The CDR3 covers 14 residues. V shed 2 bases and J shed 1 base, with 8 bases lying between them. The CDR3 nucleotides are TGTGCCAGCAGTGAACAGGCATTCCAAGAGACCCAGTACTTC. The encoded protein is CASSEQAFQETQYF.

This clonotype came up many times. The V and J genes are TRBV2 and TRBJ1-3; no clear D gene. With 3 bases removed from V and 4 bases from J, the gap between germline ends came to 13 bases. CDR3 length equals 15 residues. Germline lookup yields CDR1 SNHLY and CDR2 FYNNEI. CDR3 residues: CASSDLGIGGNTIYF. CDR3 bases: TGTGCCAGCAGTGACCTAGGCATAGGCGGAAACACCATATATTTT.

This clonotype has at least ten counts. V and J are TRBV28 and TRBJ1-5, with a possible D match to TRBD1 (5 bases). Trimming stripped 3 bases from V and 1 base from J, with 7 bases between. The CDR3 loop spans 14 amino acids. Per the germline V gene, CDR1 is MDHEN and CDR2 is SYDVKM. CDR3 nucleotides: TGTGCCAGCAGTTTTGCAGGGAGCAATCAGCCCCAGCATTTT. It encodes CASSFAGSNQPQHF. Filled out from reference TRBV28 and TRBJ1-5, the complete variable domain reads DVKVTQSSRYLVKRTGEKVFLECVQDMDHENMFWYRQDPGLGLRLIYFSYDVKMKEKGDIPEGYSVSREKKERFSLILESASTNQTSMYLCASSFAGSNQPQHFGDGTRLSIL.

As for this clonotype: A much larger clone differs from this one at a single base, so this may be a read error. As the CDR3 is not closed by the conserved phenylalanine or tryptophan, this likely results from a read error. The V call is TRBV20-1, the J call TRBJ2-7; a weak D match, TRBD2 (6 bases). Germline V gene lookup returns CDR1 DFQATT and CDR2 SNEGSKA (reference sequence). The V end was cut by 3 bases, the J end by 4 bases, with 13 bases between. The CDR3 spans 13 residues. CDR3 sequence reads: CSARVAGRYEQYY. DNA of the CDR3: TGCAGTGCTAGGGTCGCAGGGAGGTACGAGCAGTACTAC.

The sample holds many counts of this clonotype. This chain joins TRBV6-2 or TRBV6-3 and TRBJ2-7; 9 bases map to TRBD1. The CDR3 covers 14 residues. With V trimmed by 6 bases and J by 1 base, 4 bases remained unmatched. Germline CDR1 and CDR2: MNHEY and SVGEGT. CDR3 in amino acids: CASRNGQGSYEQYF. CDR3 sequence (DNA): TGTGCCAGCAGGAACGGACAGGGGTCCTACGAGCAGTACTTC.

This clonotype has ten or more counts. The CDR3 is CASSPGSFSGNTIYF. The DNA of the CDR3 is TGTGCCAGCAGTCCCGGATCTTTCTCTGGAAACACCATATATTTT. This sequence joins TRBV6-1 and TRBJ1-3, with D uncertain. Trimming cost V 5 bases and J 0 bases, with 11 bases left between them. Germline CDR1 MNHNS, CDR2 SASEGT. The CDR3 totals 15 residues.

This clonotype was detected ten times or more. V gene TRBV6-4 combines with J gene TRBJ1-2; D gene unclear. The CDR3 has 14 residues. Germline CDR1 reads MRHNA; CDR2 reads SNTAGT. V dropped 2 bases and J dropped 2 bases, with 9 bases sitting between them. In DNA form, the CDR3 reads TGTGCCAGCAGTGACAATGGGAAGAACTATGGCTACACCTTC. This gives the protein CASSDNGKNYGYTF.

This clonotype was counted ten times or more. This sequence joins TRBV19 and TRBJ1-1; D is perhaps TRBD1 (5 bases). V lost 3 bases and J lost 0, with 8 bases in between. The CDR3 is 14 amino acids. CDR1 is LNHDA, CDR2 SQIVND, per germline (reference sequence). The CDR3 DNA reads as TGTGCCAGTAGTATCGACAGCTTGAACACTGAAGCTTTCTTT. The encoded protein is CASSIDSLNTEAFF.